The entry below describes one TCR beta chain. As yet, its antigen is unknown. The data were taken from a study of STAT3 mutations in large granular lymphocyte leukemia. Background on the study: Roughly half of the longitudinally sequenced T-LGLL patients carried detectable canonical activating STAT3 mutations.

Points from the study as a whole: Every T-LGLL patient had at least one immunodominant TCRbeta clonotype. In some patients, a small highly pathogenic clone possibly went undetected. TCR clonotype switching after therapy occurred in about 35% of the 18 patients.

The CDR3 sequence is 16 residues long. Trimming removed 0 bases at V and 2 bases at J, with 14 bases between. Average productive template count per sample was roughly 38,000. Profiled with immunoSEQ multiplex PCR; TCRdb holds only in-frame clones, not every one. The sample contains around 33,000 clones, roughly 80% of which appear only once. The sequence came from a woman aged 45-65 years with T-cell large granular lymphocyte leukemia. Some clones in this sample may be carry-over from other donors' samples. The chain couples TRBV23-1 to TRBJ2-7; D might be TRBD1 or TRBD2, each matching 6 bases. TRBV23-1 is flagged as an ORF with uncertain function. The material sequenced was peripheral blood mononuclear cells. The DNA of the CDR3 is TGCGCCAGCAGTCAATCGCATCCGGGGGCGGCCTACGAGCAGTACTTC. Translation: CASSQSHPGAAYEQYF.